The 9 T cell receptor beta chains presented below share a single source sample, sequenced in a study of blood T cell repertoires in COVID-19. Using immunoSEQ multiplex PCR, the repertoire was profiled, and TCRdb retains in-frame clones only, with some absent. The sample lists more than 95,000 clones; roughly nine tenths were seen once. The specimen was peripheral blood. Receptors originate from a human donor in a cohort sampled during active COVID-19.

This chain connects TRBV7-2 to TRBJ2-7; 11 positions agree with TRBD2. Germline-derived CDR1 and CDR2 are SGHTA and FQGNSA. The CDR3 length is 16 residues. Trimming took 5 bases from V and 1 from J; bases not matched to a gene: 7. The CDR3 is CASSIGTSGLSYEQYF. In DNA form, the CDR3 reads TGTGCCAGCAGCATAGGGACTAGCGGACTATCCTACGAGCAGTACTTC.

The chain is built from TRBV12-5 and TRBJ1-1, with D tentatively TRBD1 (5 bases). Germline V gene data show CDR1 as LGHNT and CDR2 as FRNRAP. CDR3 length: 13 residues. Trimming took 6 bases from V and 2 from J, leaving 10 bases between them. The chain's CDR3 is CASGLTGNTEAFF. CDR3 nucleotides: TGTGCTAGTGGCCTTACAGGCAACACTGAAGCTTTCTTT.

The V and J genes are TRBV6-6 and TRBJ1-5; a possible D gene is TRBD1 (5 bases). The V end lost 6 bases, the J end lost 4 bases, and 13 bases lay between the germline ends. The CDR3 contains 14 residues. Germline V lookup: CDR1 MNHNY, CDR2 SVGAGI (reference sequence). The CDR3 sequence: CASSPTGGNQPQHF. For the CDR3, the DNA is TGTGCCAGCAGCCCTACAGGTGGTAATCAGCCCCAGCATTTT.

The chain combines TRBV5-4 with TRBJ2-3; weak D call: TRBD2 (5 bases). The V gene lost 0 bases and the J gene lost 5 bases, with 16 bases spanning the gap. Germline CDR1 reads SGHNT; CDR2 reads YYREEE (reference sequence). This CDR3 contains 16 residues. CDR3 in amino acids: CASSLEPASEGDTQYF. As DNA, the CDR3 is TGTGCCAGCAGCTTGGAGCCGGCATCAGAGGGAGATACGCAGTATTTT.

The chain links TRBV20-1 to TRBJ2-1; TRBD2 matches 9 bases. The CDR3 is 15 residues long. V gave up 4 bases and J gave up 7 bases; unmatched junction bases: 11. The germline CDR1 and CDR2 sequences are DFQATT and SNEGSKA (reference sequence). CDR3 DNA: TGCAGTGCTATTGAGTGGACTAGCGTTGTGAATGAGCAGTTCTTC. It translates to CSAIEWTSVVNEQFF.

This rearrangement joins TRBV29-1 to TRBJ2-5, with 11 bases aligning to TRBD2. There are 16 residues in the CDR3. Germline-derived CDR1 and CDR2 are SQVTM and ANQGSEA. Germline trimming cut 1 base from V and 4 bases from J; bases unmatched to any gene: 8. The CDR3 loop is CSVEGIAGGPRETQYF. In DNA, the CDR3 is TGCAGCGTTGAAGGGATAGCGGGAGGGCCTAGAGAGACCCAGTACTTC. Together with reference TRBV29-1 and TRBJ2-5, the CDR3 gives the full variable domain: SAVISQKPSRDICQRGTSLTIQCQVDSQVTMMFWYRQQPGQSLTLIATANQGSEATYESGFVIDKFPISRPNLTFSTLTVSNMSPEDSSIYLCSVEGIAGGPRETQYFGPGTRLLVL.

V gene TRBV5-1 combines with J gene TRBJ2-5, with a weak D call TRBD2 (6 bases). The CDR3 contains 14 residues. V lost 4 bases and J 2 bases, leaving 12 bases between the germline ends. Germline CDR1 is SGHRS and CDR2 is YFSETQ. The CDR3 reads CASSPGGEQETQYF. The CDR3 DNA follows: TGCGCCAGCAGCCCCGGAGGGGAGCAAGAGACCCAGTACTTC.

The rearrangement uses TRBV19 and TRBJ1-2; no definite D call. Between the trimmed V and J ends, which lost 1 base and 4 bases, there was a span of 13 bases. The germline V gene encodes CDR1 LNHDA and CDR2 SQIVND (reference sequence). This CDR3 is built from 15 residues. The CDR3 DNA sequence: TGTGCCAGTAGTATAGTGGGCGGCGAGGGCTATGGCTACACCTTC. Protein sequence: CASSIVGGEGYGYTF. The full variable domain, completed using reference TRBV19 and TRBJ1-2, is DGGITQSPKYLFRKEGQNVTLSCEQNLNHDAMYWYRQDPGQGLRLIYYSQIVNDFQKGDIAEGYSVSREKKESFPLTVTSAQKNPTAFYLCASSIVGGEGYGYTFGSGTRLTVV.

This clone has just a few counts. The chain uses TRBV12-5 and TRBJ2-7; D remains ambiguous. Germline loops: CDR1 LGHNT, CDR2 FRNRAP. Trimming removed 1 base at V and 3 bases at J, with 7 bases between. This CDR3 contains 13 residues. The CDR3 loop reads CASGLGGFYEQYF. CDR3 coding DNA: TGTGCTAGTGGTTTGGGCGGATTCTACGAGCAGTACTTC.